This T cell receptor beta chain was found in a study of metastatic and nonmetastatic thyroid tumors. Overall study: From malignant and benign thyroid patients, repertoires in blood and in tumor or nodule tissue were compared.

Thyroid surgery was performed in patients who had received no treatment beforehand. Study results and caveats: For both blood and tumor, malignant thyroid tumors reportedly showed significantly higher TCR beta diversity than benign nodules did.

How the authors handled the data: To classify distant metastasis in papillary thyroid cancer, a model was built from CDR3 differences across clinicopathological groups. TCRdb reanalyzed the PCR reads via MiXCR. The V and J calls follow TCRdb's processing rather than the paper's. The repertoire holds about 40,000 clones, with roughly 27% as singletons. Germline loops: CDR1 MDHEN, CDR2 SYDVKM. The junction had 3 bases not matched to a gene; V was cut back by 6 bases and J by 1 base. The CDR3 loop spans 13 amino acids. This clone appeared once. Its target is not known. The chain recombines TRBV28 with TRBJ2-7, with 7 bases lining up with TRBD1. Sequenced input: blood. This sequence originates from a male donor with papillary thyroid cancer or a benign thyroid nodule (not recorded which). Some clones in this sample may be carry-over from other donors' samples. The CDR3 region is CASRRQGSYEQYF. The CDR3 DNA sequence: TGTGCCAGCAGGCGACAGGGATCCTACGAGCAGTACTTC.